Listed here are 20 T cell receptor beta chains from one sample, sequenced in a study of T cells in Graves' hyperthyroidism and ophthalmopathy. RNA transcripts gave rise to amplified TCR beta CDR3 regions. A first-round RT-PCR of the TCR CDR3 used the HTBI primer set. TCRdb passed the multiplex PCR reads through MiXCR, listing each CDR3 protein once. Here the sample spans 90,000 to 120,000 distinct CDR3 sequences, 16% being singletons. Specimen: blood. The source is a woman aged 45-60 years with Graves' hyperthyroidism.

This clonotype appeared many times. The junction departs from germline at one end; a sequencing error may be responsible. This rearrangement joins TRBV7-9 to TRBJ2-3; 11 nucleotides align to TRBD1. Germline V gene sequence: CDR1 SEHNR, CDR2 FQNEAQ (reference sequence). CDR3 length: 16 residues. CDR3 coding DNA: TGTGCCAGCAGCTCCGGACAGGGGGCTGGCACGGATACGCAGTATTTT. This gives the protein CASSSGQGAGTDTQYF.

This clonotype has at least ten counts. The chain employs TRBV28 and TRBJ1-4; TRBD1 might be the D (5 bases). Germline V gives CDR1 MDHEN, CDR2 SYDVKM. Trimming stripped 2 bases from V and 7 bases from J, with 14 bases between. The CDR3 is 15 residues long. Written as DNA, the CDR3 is TGTGCCAGCAGTTTAAGGGTTCCAGGGCGTGAAAAACTGTTTTTT. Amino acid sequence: CASSLRVPGREKLFF.

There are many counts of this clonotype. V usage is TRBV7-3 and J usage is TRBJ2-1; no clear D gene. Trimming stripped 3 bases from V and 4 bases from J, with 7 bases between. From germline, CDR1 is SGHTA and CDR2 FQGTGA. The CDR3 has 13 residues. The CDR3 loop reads CASSLGRYNEQFF. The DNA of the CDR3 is TGTGCCAGCAGCTTGGGCAGATACAATGAGCAGTTCTTC.

The CDR3 loop is CASRSGLGYEQYV. CDR3 in DNA: TGTGCCAGCCGTTCGGGACTAGGCTACGAGCAGTACGTC. This rearrangement joins TRBV2 to TRBJ2-7, with 8 nucleotides matching TRBD2. Germline CDR1 reads SNHLY; CDR2 reads FYNNEI. The CDR3 has 13 amino acids. J gave up 3 bases and V 8 bases, and 6 bases lay outside the gene matches.

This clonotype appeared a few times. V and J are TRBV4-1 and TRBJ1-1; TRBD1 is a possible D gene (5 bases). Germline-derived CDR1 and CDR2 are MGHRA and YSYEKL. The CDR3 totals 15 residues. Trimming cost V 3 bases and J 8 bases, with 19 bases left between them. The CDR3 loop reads CASSQGPFGPLEAFF. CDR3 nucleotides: TGCGCCAGCAGCCAGGGGCCCTTTGGGCCATTAGAAGCTTTCTTT.

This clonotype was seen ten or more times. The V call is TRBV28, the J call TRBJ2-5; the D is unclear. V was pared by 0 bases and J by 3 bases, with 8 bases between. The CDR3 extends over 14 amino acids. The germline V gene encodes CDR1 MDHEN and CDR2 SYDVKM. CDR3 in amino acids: CASSLWRLKETQYF. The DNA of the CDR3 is TGTGCCAGCAGTTTATGGAGGCTAAAAGAGACCCAGTACTTC. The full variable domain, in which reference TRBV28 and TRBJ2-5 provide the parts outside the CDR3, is DVKVTQSSRYLVKRTGEKVFLECVQDMDHENMFWYRQDPGLGLRLIYFSYDVKMKEKGDIPEGYSVSREKKERFSLILESASTNQTSMYLCASSLWRLKETQYFGPGTRLLVL.

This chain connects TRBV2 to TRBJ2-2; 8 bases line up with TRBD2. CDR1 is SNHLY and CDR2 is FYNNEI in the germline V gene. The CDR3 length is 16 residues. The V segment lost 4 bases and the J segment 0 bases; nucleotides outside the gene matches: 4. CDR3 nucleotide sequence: TGTGCCAGCAGTGTTGCGGGAGGCTCGAACACCGGGGAGCTGTTTTTT. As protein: CASSVAGGSNTGELFF.

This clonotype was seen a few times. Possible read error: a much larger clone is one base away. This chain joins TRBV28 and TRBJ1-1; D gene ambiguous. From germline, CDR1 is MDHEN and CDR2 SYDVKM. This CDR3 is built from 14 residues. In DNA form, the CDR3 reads TGTGCCAGCATCTTTCGAGGCAGTCGAACTGGAGCTTTCTTT. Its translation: CASIFRGSRTGAFF.

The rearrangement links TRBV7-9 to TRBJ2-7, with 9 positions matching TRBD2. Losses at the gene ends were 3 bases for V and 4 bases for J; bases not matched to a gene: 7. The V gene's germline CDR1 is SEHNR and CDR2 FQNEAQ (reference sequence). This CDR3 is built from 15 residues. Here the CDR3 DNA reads TGTGCCAGCAGCTTGCGGGGACTAGCTGGGTACGAGCAGTACTTC. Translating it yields CASSLRGLAGYEQYF.

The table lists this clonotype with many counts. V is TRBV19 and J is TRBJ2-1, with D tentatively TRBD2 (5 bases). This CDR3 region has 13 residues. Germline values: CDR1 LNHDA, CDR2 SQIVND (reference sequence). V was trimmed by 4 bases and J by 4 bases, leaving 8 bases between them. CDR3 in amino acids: CASSKRVYNEQFF. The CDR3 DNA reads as TGTGCCAGTAGTAAGAGGGTTTACAATGAGCAGTTCTTC. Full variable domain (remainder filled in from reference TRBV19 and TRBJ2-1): DGGITQSPKYLFRKEGQNVTLSCEQNLNHDAMYWYRQDPGQGLRLIYYSQIVNDFQKGDIAEGYSVSREKKESFPLTVTSAQKNPTAFYLCASSKRVYNEQFFGPGTRLTVL.

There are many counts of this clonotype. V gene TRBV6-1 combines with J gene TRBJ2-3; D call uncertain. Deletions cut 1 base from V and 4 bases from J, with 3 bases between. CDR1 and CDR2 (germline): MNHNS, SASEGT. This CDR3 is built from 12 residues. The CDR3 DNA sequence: TGTGCCAGCAGTGAAGGGGCAGATACGCAGTATTTT. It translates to CASSEGADTQYF.

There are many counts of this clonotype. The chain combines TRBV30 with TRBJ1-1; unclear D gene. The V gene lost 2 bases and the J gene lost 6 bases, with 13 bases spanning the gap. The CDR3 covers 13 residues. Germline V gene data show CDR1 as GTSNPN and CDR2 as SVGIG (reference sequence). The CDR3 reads CAWSYGSGSEAFF. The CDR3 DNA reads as TGTGCCTGGAGTTACGGATCGGGTTCTGAAGCTTTCTTT.

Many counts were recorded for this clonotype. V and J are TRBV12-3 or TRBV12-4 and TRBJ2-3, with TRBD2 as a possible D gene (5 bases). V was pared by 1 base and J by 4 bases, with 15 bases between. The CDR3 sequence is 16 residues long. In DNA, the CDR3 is TGTGCCAGCAGTTTAGGCCTAGCCGGAGGCGCAGATACGCAGTATTTT. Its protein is CASSLGLAGGADTQYF.

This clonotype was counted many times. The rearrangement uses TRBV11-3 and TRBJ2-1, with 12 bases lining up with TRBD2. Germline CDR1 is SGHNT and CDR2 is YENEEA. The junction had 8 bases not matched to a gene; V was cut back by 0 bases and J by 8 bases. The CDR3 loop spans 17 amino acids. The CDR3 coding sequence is TGTGCCAGCAGCTTAGAGGGCCTAGCGGGAGGGCGGTATGAGCAGTTCTTC. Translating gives CASSLEGLAGGRYEQFF.

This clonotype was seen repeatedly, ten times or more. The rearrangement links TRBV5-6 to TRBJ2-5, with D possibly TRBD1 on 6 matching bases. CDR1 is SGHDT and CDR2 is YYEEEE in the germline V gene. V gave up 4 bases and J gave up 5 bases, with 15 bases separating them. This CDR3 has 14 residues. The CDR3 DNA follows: TGTGCCAGCAGCCAAGGACAGTGGAGGGAGACCCAGTACTTC. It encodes CASSQGQWRETQYF.

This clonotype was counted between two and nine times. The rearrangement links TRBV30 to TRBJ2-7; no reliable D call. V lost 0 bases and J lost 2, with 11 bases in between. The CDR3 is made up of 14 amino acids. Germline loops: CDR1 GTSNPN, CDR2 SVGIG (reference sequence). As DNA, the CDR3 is TGTGCCTGGAGTGTGCCCGCCTTTGCCTACGAGCAGTACTTC. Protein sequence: CAWSVPAFAYEQYF.

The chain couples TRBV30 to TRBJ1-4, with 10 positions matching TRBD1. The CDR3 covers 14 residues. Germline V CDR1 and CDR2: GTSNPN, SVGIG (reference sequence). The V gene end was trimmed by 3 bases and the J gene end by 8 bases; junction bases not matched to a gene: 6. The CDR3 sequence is CAWRAGTGAEKLFF. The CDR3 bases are TGTGCCTGGAGAGCCGGGACAGGGGCGGAAAAACTGTTTTTT.

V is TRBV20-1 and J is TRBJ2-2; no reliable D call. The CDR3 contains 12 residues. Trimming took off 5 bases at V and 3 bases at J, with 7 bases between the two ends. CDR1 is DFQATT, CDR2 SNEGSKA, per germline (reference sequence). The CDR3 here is CSAQWDTGELFF. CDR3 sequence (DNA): TGCAGTGCTCAGTGGGACACCGGGGAGCTGTTTTTT.

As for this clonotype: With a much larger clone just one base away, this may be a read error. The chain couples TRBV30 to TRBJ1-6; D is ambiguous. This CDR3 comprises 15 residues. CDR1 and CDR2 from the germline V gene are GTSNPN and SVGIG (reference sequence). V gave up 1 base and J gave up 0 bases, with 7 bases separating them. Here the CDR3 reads CAWSASGSYNSPLHF. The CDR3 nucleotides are TGTGCCTGGAGTGCCTCGGGCTCCTATAATTCACCCCTCCACTTT.

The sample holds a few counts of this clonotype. The CDR3 here is CASSLRGSNSPLHF. The CDR3 nucleotides are TGTGCCAGCAGCTTAAGGGGGTCGAATTCACCCCTCCACTTT. This chain connects TRBV7-2 to TRBJ1-6, with D possibly matching TRBD1 (6 bases). V was trimmed by 2 bases and J by 7 bases, leaving 9 bases between them. This CDR3 has 14 residues. Germline CDR1 reads SGHTA; CDR2 reads FQGNSA.